This T cell receptor (beta chain) stems from a study of identical twins. Points from the study as a whole: Cord blood beta clonotypes present at high abundance carried fewer insertions; no such pattern appeared in memory repertoires.

The CDR3 runs to 16 residues. Germline V gene lookup returns CDR1 SGHRS and CDR2 YFSETQ. Trimming took off 0 bases at V and 6 bases at J, with 17 bases between the two ends. This clonotype was seen only a few times. Its specificity is unknown. All donors comprised healthy Caucasians. Template switching introduced a universal primer site, and the cDNA bore unique molecular identifiers. TCRdb reprocessed the 5' RACE reads with MiXCR, giving one entry per CDR3 protein. The repertoire includes about 700,000 distinct CDR3 sequences, 6% to 6.5% of them detected once, and around 1.9% sits in the top ten. The sample was naive T cells sorted from blood. The chain uses TRBV5-1 and TRBJ2-3; a possible D gene is TRBD1 (6 bases). This TCR came from a man aged 18 to 35 in good health. CDR3 nucleotides: TGCGCCAGCAGCTTGGGGCAGGGGCTAGAGGTGGATACGCAGTATTTT. Protein sequence: CASSLGQGLEVDTQYF.